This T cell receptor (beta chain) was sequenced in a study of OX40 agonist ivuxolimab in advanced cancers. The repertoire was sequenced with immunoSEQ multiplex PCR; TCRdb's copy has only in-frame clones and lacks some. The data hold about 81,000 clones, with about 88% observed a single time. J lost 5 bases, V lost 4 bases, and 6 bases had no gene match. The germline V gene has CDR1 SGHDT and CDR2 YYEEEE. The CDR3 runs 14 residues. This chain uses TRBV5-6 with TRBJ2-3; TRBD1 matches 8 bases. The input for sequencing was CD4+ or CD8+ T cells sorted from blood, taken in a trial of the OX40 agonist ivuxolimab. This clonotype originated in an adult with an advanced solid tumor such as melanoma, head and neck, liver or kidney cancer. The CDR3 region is CASSLDRGGDTQYF. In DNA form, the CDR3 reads TGTGCCAGCAGCCTCGACAGGGGAGGAGATACGCAGTATTTT.